This entry features one T cell receptor beta chain sequence. The V and J ends lost 1 base and 5 bases respectively, with 15 bases between them. The CDR3 consists of 17 residues. Germline CDR1 is LGHDT and CDR2 is YNNKEL (reference sequence). Data came from immunoSEQ multiplex PCR; TCRdb stores just in-frame clones and leaves some out. The profile shows 130,000 or so clones, approximately 94% of them singletons. The sample belongs to a study of control samples from healthy donors and cancer patients. The chain links TRBV3-1 (or the pseudogene TRBV3-2) to TRBJ1-6; TRBD1 is a possible D gene (5 bases). Sequenced sample: blood. The TCR was taken from a middle-aged man in good health. CDR3 residues: CASSQGAVGANNSPLHF. CDR3 DNA sequence: TGTGCCAGCAGCCAAGGGGCAGTCGGGGCGAATAATTCACCCCTCCACTTT.